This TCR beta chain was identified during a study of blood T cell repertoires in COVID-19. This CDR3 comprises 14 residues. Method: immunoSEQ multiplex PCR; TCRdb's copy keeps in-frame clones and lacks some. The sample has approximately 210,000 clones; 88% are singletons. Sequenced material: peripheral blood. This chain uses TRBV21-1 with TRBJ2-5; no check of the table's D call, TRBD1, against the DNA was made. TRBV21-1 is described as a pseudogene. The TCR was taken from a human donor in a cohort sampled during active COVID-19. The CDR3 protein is CASSKTGLQETQYF. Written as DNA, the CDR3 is TGTGCCAGCAGCAAAACAGGGCTACAAGAGACCCAGTACTTC.